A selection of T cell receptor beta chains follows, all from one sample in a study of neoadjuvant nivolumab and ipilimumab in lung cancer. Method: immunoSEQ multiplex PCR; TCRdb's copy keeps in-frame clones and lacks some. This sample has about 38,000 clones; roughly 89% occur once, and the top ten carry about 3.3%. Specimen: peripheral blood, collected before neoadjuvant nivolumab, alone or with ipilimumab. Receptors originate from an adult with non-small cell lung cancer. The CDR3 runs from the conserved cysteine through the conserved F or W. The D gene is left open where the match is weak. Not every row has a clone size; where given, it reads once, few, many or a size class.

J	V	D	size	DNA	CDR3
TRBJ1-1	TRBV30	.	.	TGTGCCTGGAGTCGTTCAGCTAACACTGAAGCTTTCTTT	CAWSRSANTEAFF
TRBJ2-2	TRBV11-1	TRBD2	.	TGTGCCGGTGCGGGGGGCACCGGGGAGCTGTTTTTT	CAGAGGTGELFF
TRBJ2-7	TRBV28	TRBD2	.	TGTGCCAGCAACACCTTGGGACTAGATTCCTACGAGCAGTACTTC	CASNTLGLDSYEQYF
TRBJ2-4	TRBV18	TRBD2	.	TGTGCCAGCTCACTGTCTAGCGGGAGTAATGTGGGCATTCAGTACTTC	CASSLSSGSNVGIQYF
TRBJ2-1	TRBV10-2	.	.	TGCGCCAGCAGACAGACTAGGTTTGAGCAGTTCTTC	CASRQTRFEQFF
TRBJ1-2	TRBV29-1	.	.	TGCAGCGTTGTGGGGGCCTATGGCTACACCTTC	CSVVGAYGYTF
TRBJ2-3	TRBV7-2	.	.	TGTGCCAGCAGCTTAGCGACCCGTACCACAGATACGCAGTATTTT	CASSLATRTTDTQYF
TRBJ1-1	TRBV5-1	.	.	TGCGCCAGCAGCTTGGGATTGAACACTGAAGCTTTCTTT	CASSLGLNTEAFF
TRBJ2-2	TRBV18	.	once	TGTGCCAGCTCACCGGAGAACACCGGGGAGCTGTTTTTT	CASSPENTGELFF
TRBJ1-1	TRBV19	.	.	TGTGCCAGTTCATCGTCGGACGGGGTGGACACTGAAGCTTTCTTT	CASSSSDGVDTEAFF
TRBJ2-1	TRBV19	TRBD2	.	TGTGCCAGTAGCCAGCGGGAGTACAATGAGCAGTTCTTC	CASSQREYNEQFF
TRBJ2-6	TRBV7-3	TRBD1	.	TGTGCCAGCAGCTTTACAGGGGGCGCGGGGGCCAACGTCCTGACTTTC	CASSFTGGAGANVLTF
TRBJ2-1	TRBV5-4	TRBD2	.	TGTGCCAGCAGCTCTAGCGGGAGAGGAAATGAGCAGTTCTTC	CASSSSGRGNEQFF
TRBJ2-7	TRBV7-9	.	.	TGTGCCAGCAGTCACGTGGACATCTACGAGCAGTACTTC	CASSHVDIYEQYF
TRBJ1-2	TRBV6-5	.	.	TGTGCCAGCAGTCGCTACCCGCGGACGGGAGGAGGCTACACCTTC	CASSRYPRTGGGYTF
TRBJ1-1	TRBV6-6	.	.	TGTGCCAGCACTCAAAACTGGGAAGCTTTCTTT	CASTQNWEAFF
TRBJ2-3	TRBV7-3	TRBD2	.	TGTGCCAGCAGCTTAGGGACTAGCGGTGCAGATACGCAGTATTTT	CASSLGTSGADTQYF
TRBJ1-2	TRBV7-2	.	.	TGTGCCAGCAGCTTAGTTGGCGGCACCTATGGCTACACCTTC	CASSLVGGTYGYTF
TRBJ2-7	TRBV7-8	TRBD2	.	TGTGCCAGCAGCTTAGAAGGCGGGACTAGATTCTACGAGCAGTACTTC	CASSLEGGTRFYEQYF